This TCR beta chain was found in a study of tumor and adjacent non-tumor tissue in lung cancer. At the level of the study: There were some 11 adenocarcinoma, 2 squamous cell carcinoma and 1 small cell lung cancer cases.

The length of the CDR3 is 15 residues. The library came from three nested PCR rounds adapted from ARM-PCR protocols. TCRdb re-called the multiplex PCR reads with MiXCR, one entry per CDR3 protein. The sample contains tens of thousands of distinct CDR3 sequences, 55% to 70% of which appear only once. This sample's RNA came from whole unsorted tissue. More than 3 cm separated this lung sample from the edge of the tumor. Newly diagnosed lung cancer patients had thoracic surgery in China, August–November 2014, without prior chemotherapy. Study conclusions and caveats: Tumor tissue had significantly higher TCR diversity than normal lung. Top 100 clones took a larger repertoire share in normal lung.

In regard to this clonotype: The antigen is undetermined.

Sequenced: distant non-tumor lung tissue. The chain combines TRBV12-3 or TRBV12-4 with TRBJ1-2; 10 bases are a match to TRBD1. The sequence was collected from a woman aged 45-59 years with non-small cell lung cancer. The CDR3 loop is CDCSYDRGRGYGYTF. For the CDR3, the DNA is TGTGACTGCAGCTACGACAGGGGGCGGGGCTATGGCTACACCTTC.